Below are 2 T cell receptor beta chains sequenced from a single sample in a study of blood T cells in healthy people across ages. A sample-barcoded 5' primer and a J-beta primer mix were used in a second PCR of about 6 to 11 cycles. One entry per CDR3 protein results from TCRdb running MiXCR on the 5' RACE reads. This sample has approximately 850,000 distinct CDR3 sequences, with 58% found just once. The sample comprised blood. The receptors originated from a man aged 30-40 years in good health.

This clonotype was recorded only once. The CDR3 is CASSARPFLGQFF. As DNA, the CDR3 is TGTGCCAGCAGTGCCCGGCCTTTCCTGGGGCAGTTCTTC. The chain uses TRBV27 and TRBJ2-1; D remains unclear. The CDR3 totals 13 residues. The V gene lost 5 bases and the J gene lost 12 bases, with 17 bases spanning the gap. Germline V CDR1 and CDR2: MNHEY, SMNVEV (reference sequence).

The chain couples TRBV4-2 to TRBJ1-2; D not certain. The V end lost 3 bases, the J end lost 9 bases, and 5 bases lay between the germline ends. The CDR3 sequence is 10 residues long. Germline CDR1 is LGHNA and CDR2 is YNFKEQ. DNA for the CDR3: TGTGCCAGCAGCCACGGGAGCTACACCTTC. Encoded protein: CASSHGSYTF.